Detailed here is one T cell receptor (beta chain). Its antigen is currently unknown. TCRdb reprocessed the 5' RACE reads via MiXCR and lists one record per CDR3 protein. Of about 200,000 distinct CDR3 sequences in the sample, 9.5% were seen once. This entry is derived from a study of T-cell memory formation after mild COVID-19. Overall study findings and caveats: The authors did not confirm SARS-CoV-2 specificity of second-wave clones peaking day 37. Clones which contracted sat mainly in CM and EM if CD4+, and in EMRA if CD8+. In pre-infection memory, a portion of responding clones appeared, which suggested that cross-reactive memory joined.

The germline V gene encodes CDR1 DFQATT and CDR2 SNEGSKA (reference sequence). V gave up 0 bases and J gave up 0 bases, with 5 bases separating them. The CDR3 runs to 13 residues. Sample: PBMCs or a T cell subset sorted from them (not recorded which). The receptor comes from a man in his late teens or twenties who had mild COVID-19 (a few samples of this study predate the infection). Cell type and time point are not known. The chain has TRBV20-1 and TRBJ2-5, with D unresolved. The CDR3, as DNA: TGCAGTGCTAGAGAGGGGAACCAAGAGACCCAGTACTTC. Residues: CSAREGNQETQYF.